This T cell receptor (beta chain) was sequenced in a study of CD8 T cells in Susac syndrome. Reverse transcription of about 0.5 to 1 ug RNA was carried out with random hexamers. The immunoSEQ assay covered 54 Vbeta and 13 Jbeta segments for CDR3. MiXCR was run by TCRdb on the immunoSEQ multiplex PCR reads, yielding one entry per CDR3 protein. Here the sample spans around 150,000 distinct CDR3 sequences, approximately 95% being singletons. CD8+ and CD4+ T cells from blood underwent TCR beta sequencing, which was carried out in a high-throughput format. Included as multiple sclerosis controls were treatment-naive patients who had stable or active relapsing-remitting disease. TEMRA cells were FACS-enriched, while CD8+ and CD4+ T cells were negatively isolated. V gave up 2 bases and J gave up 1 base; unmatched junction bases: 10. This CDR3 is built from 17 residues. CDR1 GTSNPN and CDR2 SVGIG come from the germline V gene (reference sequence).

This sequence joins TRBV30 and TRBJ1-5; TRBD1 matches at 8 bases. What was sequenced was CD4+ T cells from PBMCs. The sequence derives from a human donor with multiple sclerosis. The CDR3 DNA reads TGTGCCTGGAGTCCCGGACAGGGTATACGAAGCAATCAGCCCCAGCATTTT. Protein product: CAWSPGQGIRSNQPQHF.